A selection of T cell receptor beta chains follows, all from one sample in a study of shared clonotypes between healthy human individuals. Generated by immunoSEQ multiplex PCR, the TCRdb table keeps only in-frame clones and is missing some. The data show a few million clones, around 95% seen once. The sample was naive CD8+ T cells from PBMCs. The receptors were gathered from a man between 18 and 29 years old in good health. Some clones in this sample may be carry-over from other donors' samples. Each CDR3 is given with its conserved first and last residue. Each record gives: clone size, J gene, D gene, V gene, CDR3 DNA, CDR3 protein. The D gene is left open where the match is weak. Rows may omit the clone size; those that give it use once, few, many or a size class.

. | TRBJ2-7 | . | TRBV10-1 | TGCGCCAGCAGTGATGGGGAGACTAGGGGATATATATTTGGGGAGCAGTACTTC | CASSDGETRGYIFGEQYF
. | TRBJ2-7 | TRBD1 | TRBV13 | TGTGCCAGCAGCTTCGGGACAGGGACCTACGAGCAGTACTTC | CASSFGTGTYEQYF
. | TRBJ2-3 | . | TRBV6-1 | TGTGCCAGCATGTGGGCCGGGGGAGATACGCAGTATTTT | CASMWAGGDTQYF
few | TRBJ2-7 | . | TRBV21-1 | TGTGCCAGCAGCACCTACGAGCAGTACTTC | CASSTYEQYF
. | TRBJ2-1 | TRBD2 | TRBV27 | TGTGCCAGCAGTCCTACTAGCGGGCGGGAGCAGTTCTTC | CASSPTSGREQFF
. | TRBJ2-5 | TRBD1 | TRBV10-3 | TGTGCCACCTCCGGGACAGGGAACTTTGAGACCCAGTACTTC | CATSGTGNFETQYF
. | TRBJ1-5 | . | TRBV27 | TGTGCCAGCAGTTTAATCCCAGGGATAGGTCAGCCCCAGCATTTT | CASSLIPGIGQPQHF
. | TRBJ1-2 | . | TRBV7-9 | TGTGCCAGCAGCCCCTTTAGAGTCGGGGGCGATAACTATGGCTACACCTTC | CASSPFRVGGDNYGYTF
. | TRBJ2-7 | TRBD1 | TRBV13 | TGTGCCAGCAGCTTGGGGACAGGGGTAGCATACGAGCAGTACTTC | CASSLGTGVAYEQYF
once | TRBJ2-5 | TRBD1 | TRBV28 | TGTGCCAGCAGTCCCGGCGACAGGGGGCAAGAGACCCAGTACTTC | CASSPGDRGQETQYF
. | TRBJ1-1 | TRBD1 | TRBV28 | TGTGCCAGCGCCCCAAAGGGACAGTTGAACACTGAAGCTTTCTTT | CASAPKGQLNTEAFF
. | TRBJ1-2 | . | TRBV15 | TGTGCCACCAGCAGAACAGAATCCTATGGCTACACCTTC | CATSRTESYGYTF
. | TRBJ1-1 | . | TRBV7-9 | TGTGCCAGCAGCTTAGGCAGAGTGACTGAAGCTTTCTTT | CASSLGRVTEAFF
once | TRBJ2-7 | TRBD1 | TRBV28 | TGTGCCAGCAGTCTAATAGAGGGACAGCCCTACGAGCAGTACTTC | CASSLIEGQPYEQYF
. | TRBJ1-2 | . | TRBV11-2 | TGTGCCAGCAGCCCTCCGGGAGCTAATGGCTACACCTTC | CASSPPGANGYTF
. | TRBJ2-3 | TRBD2 | TRBV9 | TGTGCCAGCAGCCAGGTGGTTGCGGGGAGGGGCACAGATACGCAGTATTTT | CASSQVVAGRGTDTQYF
. | TRBJ1-5 | . | TRBV27 | TGTGCCAGCAGTTTAGGCCAGCTTAATCAGCCCCAGCATTTT | CASSLGQLNQPQHF
. | TRBJ2-1 | TRBD2 | TRBV10-3 | TGTGCCATCAGTGAGTCTCCCGGGACTAGCGGGATTACGACGGGGAATGAGCAGTTCTTC | CAISESPGTSGITTGNEQFF
. | TRBJ2-7 | . | TRBV7-9 | TGTGCCAGCAGCCCCGCCGGTACCTACGAGCAGTACTTC | CASSPAGTYEQYF
. | TRBJ2-5 | . | TRBV7-8 | TGTGCCAGCAGCTCGGAGCCCGGCAATCAAGAGACCCAGTACTTC | CASSSEPGNQETQYF
. | TRBJ1-1 | TRBD1 | TRBV9 | TGTGCCAGCAGCTTGGGACAGGGGCGGACTGAAGCTTTCTTT | CASSLGQGRTEAFF
. | TRBJ1-1 | . | TRBV9 | TGTGCCAGCAGCGTAGACTCTGGGACTGAAGCTTTCTTT | CASSVDSGTEAFF
. | TRBJ1-2 | TRBD1 | TRBV27 | TGTGCCAGCAGTTTAAGGACAGGGGTATTAAGGCACTATGGCTACACCTTC | CASSLRTGVLRHYGYTF
few | TRBJ1-1 | TRBD1 | TRBV10-3 | TGTGCCATCAGTGACCAACAGGGGGCGTTCACTGAAGCTTTCTTT | CAISDQQGAFTEAFF
. | TRBJ2-4 | TRBD2 | TRBV9 | TGTGCCAGCAGCGTAGGGGCTAGCGGGGCGGGCACGATGTACTTC | CASSVGASGAGTMYF
. | TRBJ2-1 | TRBD1 | TRBV29-1 | TGCAGCGCCGAACGAGGACAGGGCGCATACAATGAGCAGTTCTTC | CSAERGQGAYNEQFF
. | TRBJ2-3 | . | TRBV9 | TGTGCCAGCGAGGGGACAGATACGCAGTATTTT | CASEGTDTQYF
. | TRBJ2-7 | . | TRBV30 | TGTGCCTGGAGTGTACGGGACAATCCCACGCCCTACGAGCAGTACTTC | CAWSVRDNPTPYEQYF
. | TRBJ2-1 | . | TRBV7-9 | TGTGCCAGCAGCCTCGGGGGCCTATCGCCCCACAATGAGCAGTTCTTC | CASSLGGLSPHNEQFF
. | TRBJ2-2 | TRBD1 | TRBV2 | TGTGCCAGCAGTCCAGGGGGCCGGGGCACCGGGGAGCTGTTTTTT | CASSPGGRGTGELFF
. | TRBJ2-2 | . | TRBV19 | TGTGCCAGTAGTACCGCTCCCCCTAGGACGAACACCGGGGAGCTGTTTTTT | CASSTAPPRTNTGELFF
. | TRBJ2-1 | . | TRBV11-2 | TGTGCCAGCAGCCCGACTGCCTCACGGAGCAATGAGCAGTTCTTC | CASSPTASRSNEQFF
. | TRBJ2-1 | TRBD2 | TRBV9 | TGTGCCAGCAGCGTAGGTCATAGCGGGAGGGCCCACAATGAGCAGTTCTTC | CASSVGHSGRAHNEQFF
once | TRBJ2-5 | . | TRBV7-8 | TGTGCCAGCAGCCCACTGGGGGGAGAGACCCAGTACTTC | CASSPLGGETQYF
. | TRBJ2-3 | . | TRBV5-6 | TGTGCCAGCAGCGGTACAGGTTTCGGTCCGGATACGCAGTATTTT | CASSGTGFGPDTQYF
. | TRBJ2-5 | TRBD2 | TRBV29-1 | TGCAGCGCAATAGCGGGAGGGCCAGAGACCCAGTACTTC | CSAIAGGPETQYF
. | TRBJ1-2 | . | TRBV7-9 | TGTGCCAGCAGCTTGGTAGCGGGGCAGGTGCCATATGGCTACACCTTC | CASSLVAGQVPYGYTF
. | TRBJ1-1 | . | TRBV9 | TGTGCCAGCAGCGTCGACGGGCCCACTGAAGCTTTCTTT | CASSVDGPTEAFF
. | TRBJ2-1 | TRBD2 | TRBV29-1 | TGCGGCGTTCCGGGAGGGCCAGGCGAGCAGTTCTTC | CGVPGGPGEQFF
. | TRBJ2-7 | . | TRBV27 | TGTGCCAGCAGTTTCCGGGACAAACGTTACGAGCAGTACTTC | CASSFRDKRYEQYF
. | TRBJ2-7 | . | TRBV5-1 | TGCGCCAGCAGCTTCGGTGCTGGAACAAATTACGAGCAGTACTTC | CASSFGAGTNYEQYF
. | TRBJ2-7 | TRBD2 | TRBV7-8 | TGTGCCAGCAGCTTAGTTTTTGGGACGCTAGCGGAGACCTACGAGCAGTACTTC | CASSLVFGTLAETYEQYF
. | TRBJ2-1 | . | TRBV18 | TGTGCCAGCTCACCAGCCCCCGCTGGCAATGAGCAGTTCTTC | CASSPAPAGNEQFF
. | TRBJ1-2 | . | TRBV7-9 | TGTGCCAGCAGCTTCCCAGGGCTGCTATATGGCTACACCTTC | CASSFPGLLYGYTF
. | TRBJ2-6 | . | TRBV7-9 | TGTGCCAGCAGCCCCCCAATGGGCGCTGGGGCCAACGTCCTGACTTTC | CASSPPMGAGANVLTF
. | TRBJ2-1 | TRBD1 | TRBV29-1 | TGCAGCGTTGATATGGACAGGGCTTCGGTCTTC | CSVDMDRASVF
. | TRBJ2-1 | . | TRBV5-5 | TGTGCCAGCAGCTCCTTTCGACAGGTAGGCAATGAGCAGTTCTTC | CASSSFRQVGNEQFF
. | TRBJ2-1 | TRBD2 | TRBV29-1 | TGCAGCGTTGAAGGGGGGACTAGGGCCTACAATGAGCAGTTCTTC | CSVEGGTRAYNEQFF
. | TRBJ1-1 | . | TRBV7-2 | TGTGCCAGCAGCCGGACAGTGAACACTGAAGCTTTCTTT | CASSRTVNTEAFF
. | TRBJ2-4 | . | TRBV19 | TGTGCCAGTAGCACAGGGACCCAGTGGGCGTACTTC | CASSTGTQWAYF
. | TRBJ1-2 | TRBD1 | TRBV7-9 | TGTGCCAGCAGCGCAGGGACAGGAGTCCGTATAAACTATGGCTACACCTTC | CASSAGTGVRINYGYTF
. | TRBJ1-1 | . | TRBV5-1 | TGCGCCAGCAGCGCATACGGGCCCAACACTGAAGCTTTCTTT | CASSAYGPNTEAFF
. | TRBJ2-3 | TRBD2 | TRBV7-8 | TGTGCCAGCAGCACCCGGACTAGCGCTTTCGCAGATACGCAGTATTTT | CASSTRTSAFADTQYF
. | TRBJ1-3 | . | TRBV2 | TGTGCCAGCAACCAAGACAGTGCGATCTCTGGAAACACCATATATTTT | CASNQDSAISGNTIYF
. | TRBJ1-2 | TRBD1 | TRBV9 | TGTGCCAGCAGCGCGGATCCAGGGACAGGTTTCCTCGCCGGCTACACCTTC | CASSADPGTGFLAGYTF
. | TRBJ2-3 | . | TRBV5-4 | TGTGCCAGCAGCTTGGGTTCAGGGGGGAGCACAGATACGCAGTATTTT | CASSLGSGGSTDTQYF
. | TRBJ2-3 | TRBD2 | TRBV15 | TGTGCCACCAGCGCCCAAAGCGGGAGAAGCACAGATACGCAGTATTTT | CATSAQSGRSTDTQYF
. | TRBJ2-7 | . | TRBV13 | TGTGCCAGCAGCCAAGTAGGTGGGAGCTACGAGCAGTACTTC | CASSQVGGSYEQYF
. | TRBJ1-5 | TRBD1 | TRBV11-2 | TGTGCCAGCAGCTGGCCCAGGGGGCGAAGCAATCAGCCCCAGCATTTT | CASSWPRGRSNQPQHF